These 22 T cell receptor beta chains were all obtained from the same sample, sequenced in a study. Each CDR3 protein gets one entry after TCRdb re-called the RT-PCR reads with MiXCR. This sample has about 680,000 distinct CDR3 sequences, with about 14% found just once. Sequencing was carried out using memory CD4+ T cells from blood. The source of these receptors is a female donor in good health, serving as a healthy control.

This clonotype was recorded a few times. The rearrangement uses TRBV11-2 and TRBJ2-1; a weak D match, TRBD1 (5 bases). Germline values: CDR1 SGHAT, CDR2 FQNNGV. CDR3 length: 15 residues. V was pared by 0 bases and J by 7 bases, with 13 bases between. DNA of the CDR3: TGTGCCAGCAGCTTAGATACAGGCCCTTGGAATGAGCAGTTCTTC. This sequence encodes CASSLDTGPWNEQFF.

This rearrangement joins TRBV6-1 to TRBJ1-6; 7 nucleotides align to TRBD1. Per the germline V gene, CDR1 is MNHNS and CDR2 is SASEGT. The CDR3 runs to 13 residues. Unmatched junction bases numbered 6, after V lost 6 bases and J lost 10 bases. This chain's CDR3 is CASRVTGNSPLHF. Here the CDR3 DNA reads TGTGCCAGCAGAGTGACAGGGAACTCACCCCTCCACTTT.

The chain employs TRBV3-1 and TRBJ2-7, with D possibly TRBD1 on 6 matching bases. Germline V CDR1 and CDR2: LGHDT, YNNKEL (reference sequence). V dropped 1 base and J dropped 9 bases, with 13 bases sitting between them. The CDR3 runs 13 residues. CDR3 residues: CASSQGQGSWQYF. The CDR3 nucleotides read TGTGCCAGCAGCCAAGGGCAGGGGTCCTGGCAGTACTTC.

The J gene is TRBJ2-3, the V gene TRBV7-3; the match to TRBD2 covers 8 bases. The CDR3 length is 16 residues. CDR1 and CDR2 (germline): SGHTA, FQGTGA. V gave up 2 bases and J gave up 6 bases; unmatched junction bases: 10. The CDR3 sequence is CASSLGGLAGMDTQYF. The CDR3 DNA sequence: TGTGCCAGCAGCTTAGGAGGACTAGCCGGGATGGATACGCAGTATTTT.

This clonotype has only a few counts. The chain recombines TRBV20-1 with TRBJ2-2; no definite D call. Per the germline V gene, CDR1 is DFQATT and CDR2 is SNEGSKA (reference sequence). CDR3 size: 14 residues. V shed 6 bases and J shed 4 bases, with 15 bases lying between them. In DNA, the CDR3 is TGCAGTGCCGAGCATCAGGTACCCACCGGGGAGCTGTTTTTT. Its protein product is CSAEHQVPTGELFF.

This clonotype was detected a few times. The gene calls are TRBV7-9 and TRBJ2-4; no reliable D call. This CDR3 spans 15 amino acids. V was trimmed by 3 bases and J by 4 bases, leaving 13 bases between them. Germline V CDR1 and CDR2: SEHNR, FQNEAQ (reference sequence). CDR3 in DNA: TGTGCCAGCAGCTTTGTCGAGAAGGAGAAAAACATTCAGTACTTC. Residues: CASSFVEKEKNIQYF.

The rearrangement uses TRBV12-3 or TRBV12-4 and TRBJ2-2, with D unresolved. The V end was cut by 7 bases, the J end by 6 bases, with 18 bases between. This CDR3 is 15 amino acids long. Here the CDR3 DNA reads TGTGCCAGCAACCTAAGACGAGGAAGGGCCGGGGAGCTGTTTTTT. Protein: CASNLRRGRAGELFF.

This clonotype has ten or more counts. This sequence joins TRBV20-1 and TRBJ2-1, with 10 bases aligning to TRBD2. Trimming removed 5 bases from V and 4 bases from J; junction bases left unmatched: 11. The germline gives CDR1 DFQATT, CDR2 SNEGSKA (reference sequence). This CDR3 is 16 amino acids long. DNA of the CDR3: TGCAGTGCTTCCCCCTTAGCGGGGGGTAGATACAATGAGCAGTTCTTC. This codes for CSASPLAGGRYNEQFF.

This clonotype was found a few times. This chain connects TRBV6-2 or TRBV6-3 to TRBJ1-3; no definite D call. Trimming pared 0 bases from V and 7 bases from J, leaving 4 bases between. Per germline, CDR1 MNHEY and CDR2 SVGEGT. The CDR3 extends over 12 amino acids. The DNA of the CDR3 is TGTGCCAGCAGTTACTCCGCGAACACCATATATTTT. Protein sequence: CASSYSANTIYF.

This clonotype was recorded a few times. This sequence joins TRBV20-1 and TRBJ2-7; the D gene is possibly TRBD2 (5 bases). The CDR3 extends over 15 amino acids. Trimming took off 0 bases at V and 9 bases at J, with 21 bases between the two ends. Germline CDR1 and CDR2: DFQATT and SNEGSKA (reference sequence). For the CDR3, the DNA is TGCAGTGCTAGAGATCCCCAGAGAGACTCCGAGGGGCAGTACTTC. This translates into CSARDPQRDSEGQYF.

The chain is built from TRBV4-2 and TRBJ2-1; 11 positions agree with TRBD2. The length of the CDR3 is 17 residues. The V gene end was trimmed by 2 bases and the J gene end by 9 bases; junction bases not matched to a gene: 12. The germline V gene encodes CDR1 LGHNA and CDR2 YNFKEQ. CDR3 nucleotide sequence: TGTGCCAGCAGCCAACCGACTAGCGGGACAGGGAATAGTGAGCAGTTCTTC. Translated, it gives CASSQPTSGTGNSEQFF.

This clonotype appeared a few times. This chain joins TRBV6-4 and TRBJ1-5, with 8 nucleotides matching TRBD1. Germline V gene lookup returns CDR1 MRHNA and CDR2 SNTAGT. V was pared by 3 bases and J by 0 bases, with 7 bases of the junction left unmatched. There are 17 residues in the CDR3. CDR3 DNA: TGTGCCAGCAGTGATAGGGGGACAGGCTATAGCAATCAGCCCCAGCATTTT. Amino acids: CASSDRGTGYSNQPQHF.

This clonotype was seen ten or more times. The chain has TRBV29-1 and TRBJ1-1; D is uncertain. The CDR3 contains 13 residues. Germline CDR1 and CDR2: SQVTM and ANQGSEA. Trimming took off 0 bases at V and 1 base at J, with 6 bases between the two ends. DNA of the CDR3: TGCAGCGTTGAAGACTCGGGGAACACTGAAGCTTTCTTT. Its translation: CSVEDSGNTEAFF.

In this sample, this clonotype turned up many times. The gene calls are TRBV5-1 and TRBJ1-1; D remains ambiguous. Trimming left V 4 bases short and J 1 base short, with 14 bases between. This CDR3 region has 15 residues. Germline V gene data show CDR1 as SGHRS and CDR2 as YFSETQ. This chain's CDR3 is CASSPTSEPNTEAFF. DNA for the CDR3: TGCGCCAGCAGCCCAACTTCGGAGCCGAACACTGAAGCTTTCTTT.

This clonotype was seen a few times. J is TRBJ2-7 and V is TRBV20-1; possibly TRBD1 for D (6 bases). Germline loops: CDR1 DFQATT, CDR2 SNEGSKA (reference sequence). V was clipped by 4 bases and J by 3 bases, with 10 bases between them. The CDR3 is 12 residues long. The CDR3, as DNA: TGCAGTGCTACGGGACATTTCTACGAGCAGTACTTC. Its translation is CSATGHFYEQYF.

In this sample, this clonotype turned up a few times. The CDR3 DNA is TGTGCCAGCTCACCTAAAGGAGGAGATTATGACACTGAAGCTTTCTTT. This sequence encodes CASSPKGGDYDTEAFF. This chain links TRBV18 with TRBJ1-1; D is uncertain. The V gene lost 3 bases and the J gene lost 3 bases, with 17 bases spanning the gap. CDR3 length equals 16 residues. Germline V gives CDR1 KGHSH, CDR2 LQKENI.

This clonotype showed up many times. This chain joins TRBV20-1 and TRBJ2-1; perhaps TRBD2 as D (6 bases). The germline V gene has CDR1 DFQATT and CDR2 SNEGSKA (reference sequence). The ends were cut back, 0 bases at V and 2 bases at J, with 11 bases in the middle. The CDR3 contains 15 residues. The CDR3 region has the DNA TGCAGTGCTAGAGATCCGGGGGTAACCTACAATGAGCAGTTCTTC. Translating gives CSARDPGVTYNEQFF.

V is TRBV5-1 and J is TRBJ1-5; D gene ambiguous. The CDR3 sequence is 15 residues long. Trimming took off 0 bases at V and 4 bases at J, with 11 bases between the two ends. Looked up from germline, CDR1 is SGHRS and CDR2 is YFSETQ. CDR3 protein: CASSLDPAVNQPQHF. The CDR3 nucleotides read TGCGCCAGCAGCTTGGATCCAGCGGTAAATCAGCCCCAGCATTTT. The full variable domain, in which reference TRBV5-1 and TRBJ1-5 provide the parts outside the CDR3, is KAGVTQTPRYLIKTRGQQVTLSCSPISGHRSVSWYQQTPGQGLQFLFEYFSETQRNKGNFPGRFSGRQFSNSRSEMNVSTLELGDSALYLCASSLDPAVNQPQHFGDGTRLSIL.

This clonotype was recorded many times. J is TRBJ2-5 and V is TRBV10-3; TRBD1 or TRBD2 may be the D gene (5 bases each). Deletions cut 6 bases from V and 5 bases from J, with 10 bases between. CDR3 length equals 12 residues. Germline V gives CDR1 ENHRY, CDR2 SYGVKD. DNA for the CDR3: TGTGCCATCAGGGGGGACCTGGAGACCCAGTACTTC. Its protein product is CAIRGDLETQYF.

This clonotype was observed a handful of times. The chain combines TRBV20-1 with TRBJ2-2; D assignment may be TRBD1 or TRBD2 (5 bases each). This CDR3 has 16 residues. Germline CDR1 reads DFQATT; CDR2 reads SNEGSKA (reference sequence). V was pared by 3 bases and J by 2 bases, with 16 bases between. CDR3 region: CSARGVYQRNTGELFF. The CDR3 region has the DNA TGCAGTGCTAGGGGGGTCTACCAGCGAAACACCGGGGAGCTGTTTTTT.

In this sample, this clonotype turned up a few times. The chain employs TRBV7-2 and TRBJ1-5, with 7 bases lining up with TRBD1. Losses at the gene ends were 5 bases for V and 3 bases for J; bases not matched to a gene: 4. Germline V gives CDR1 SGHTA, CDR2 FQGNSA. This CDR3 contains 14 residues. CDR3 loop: CASSITGANQPQHF. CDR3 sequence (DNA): TGTGCCAGCAGCATAACAGGGGCCAATCAGCCCCAGCATTTT.

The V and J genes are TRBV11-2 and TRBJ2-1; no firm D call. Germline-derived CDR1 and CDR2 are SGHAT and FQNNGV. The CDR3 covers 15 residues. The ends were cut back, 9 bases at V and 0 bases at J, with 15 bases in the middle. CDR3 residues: CASSPLFSSYNEQFF. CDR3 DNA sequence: TGTGCCAGTTCCCCTTTGTTCAGCTCCTACAATGAGCAGTTCTTC.